The 29 T cell receptor beta chains reported below all come from one sample, sequenced in a study of response to subunit inactivated influenza vaccine. Using its own MiXCR run on the RT-PCR reads, TCRdb lists one record per CDR3 protein. The table includes about 480,000 distinct CDR3 sequences, over 25% detected once. The sequencing here drew on CD4+ T cells sorted from PBMCs, taken roughly 5 days after vaccination. These receptors were obtained from a man aged 50 or older who received an inactivated influenza vaccine.

This clonotype was seen only a few times. The J gene is TRBJ2-7, the V gene TRBV12-3 or TRBV12-4, with D uncertain. The CDR3 totals 13 residues. V was cut by 3 bases and J by 3 bases, with 9 bases left in between. The CDR3 nucleotides read TGTGCCAGCAGTTTGACGCATAACTACGAGCAGTACTTC. The encoded protein is CASSLTHNYEQYF.

The DNA for the CDR3 is TGTGCCACCAGCAAAAAAGGACAGGGGCAAGAGACCCAGTACTTC. Its protein product is CATSKKGQGQETQYF. The rearrangement links TRBV15 to TRBJ2-5; 9 nucleotides align to TRBD1. The germline gives CDR1 LNHNV, CDR2 YYDKDF (reference sequence). CDR3 length equals 15 residues. Trimming cost V 4 bases and J 2 bases; bases outside gene matches: 5. The full variable domain, with the rest looked up from reference TRBV15 and TRBJ2-5, is DAMVIQNPRYQVTQFGKPVTLSCSQTLNHNVMYWYQQKSSQAPKLLFHYYDKDFNNEADTPDNFQSRRPNTSFCFLDIRSPGLGDTAMYLCATSKKGQGQETQYFGPGTRLLVL.

This clonotype has more than one count but fewer than ten. J is TRBJ2-7 and V is TRBV4-2, with D tentatively TRBD1 (5 bases). Trimming removed 4 bases at V and 6 bases at J, with 16 bases between. The germline gives CDR1 LGHNA, CDR2 YNFKEQ. There are 14 residues in the CDR3. This CDR3 reads CASSPTRTPPEQYF. The CDR3 bases are TGTGCCAGCAGCCCTACAAGGACACCTCCCGAGCAGTACTTC.

The J gene is TRBJ2-5, the V gene TRBV6-1; 8 bases match TRBD2. This CDR3 contains 16 residues. V dropped 5 bases and J dropped 5; count of bases not matched to a gene: 13. Germline values: CDR1 MNHNS, CDR2 SASEGT. CDR3 protein: CASSRERGRERETQYF. The CDR3 DNA follows: TGTGCCAGCAGTAGAGAGCGGGGGAGAGAGCGGGAGACCCAGTACTTC.

This clonotype occurred a few times. It is unclear where the CDR3 begins or ends on the DNA, so no DNA is shown, and the CDR3 is as TCRdb lists it. V usage is TRBV12-3 or TRBV12-4 and J usage is TRBJ1-1. Both ends counted, the CDR3 spans 13 residues. CDR3 region: CASSTSLSTEAFF.

The chain joins TRBV9 to TRBJ2-7, with 13 bases lining up with TRBD2. The germline V gene has CDR1 SGDLS and CDR2 YYNGEE. CDR3 size: 18 residues. The V segment lost 2 bases and the J segment 3 bases; nucleotides outside the gene matches: 11. The CDR3 is CASSVGLAGPTVNYEQYF. The CDR3, as DNA: TGTGCCAGCAGCGTGGGACTAGCGGGACCAACGGTCAACTACGAGCAGTACTTC. Drawing the rest from reference TRBV9 and TRBJ2-7, the complete variable domain is DSGVTQTPKHLITATGQRVTLRCSPRSGDLSVYWYQQSLDQGLQFLIQYYNGEERAKGNILERFSAQQFPDLHSELNLSSLELGDSALYFCASSVGLAGPTVNYEQYFGPGTRLTVT.

V is TRBV25-1 and J is TRBJ1-5, with D uncertain. V was pared by 4 bases and J by 11 bases, with 15 bases between. The germline gives CDR1 MGHDK, CDR2 SYGVNS. The CDR3 extends over 13 amino acids. Written as DNA, the CDR3 is TGTGCCAGCAGTGCTACCGGGGATACGGCCCAGCATTTT. This encodes CASSATGDTAQHF.

This clonotype showed up just a few times. The chain couples TRBV7-2 to TRBJ2-3, with 12 bases lining up with TRBD2. Losses at the gene ends were 7 bases for V and 7 bases for J; bases not matched to a gene: 9. Germline CDR1 is SGHTA and CDR2 is FQGNSA. The CDR3 sequence is 15 residues long. This chain's CDR3 is CASTLTSGSSNTQYF. CDR3 in DNA: TGTGCCAGCACCCTGACTAGCGGGAGTTCAAATACGCAGTATTTT.

The table lists this clonotype with a few counts. This chain connects TRBV18 to TRBJ1-6, with 7 bases identical to TRBD1. CDR3 length: 14 residues. The J segment lost 9 bases and the V segment lost 2 bases, leaving 4 bases of the junction unmatched. Germline V gene lookup returns CDR1 KGHSH and CDR2 LQKENI. The chain's CDR3 is CASSPGTAGSPLHF. As DNA, the CDR3 is TGTGCCAGCTCACCAGGGACAGCAGGTTCACCCCTCCACTTT.

This clonotype was observed once. The chain employs TRBV20-1 and TRBJ2-5; 8 positions agree with TRBD2. Germline values: CDR1 DFQATT, CDR2 SNEGSKA (reference sequence). V lost 3 bases and J lost 5; bases outside the gene matches: 11. The length of the CDR3 is 15 residues. CDR3 bases: TGCAGTGCTAGTCGAGGCAGCGGGGGTCGGGAGACCCAGTACTTC. It codes for CSASRGSGGRETQYF.

This clonotype showed up just a few times. V is TRBV20-1 and J is TRBJ1-3, with D perhaps matching TRBD1 (6 bases). Germline V gene lookup returns CDR1 DFQATT and CDR2 SNEGSKA (reference sequence). Trimming stripped 1 base from V and 4 bases from J, with 11 bases between. This CDR3 contains 14 residues. The CDR3: CSARGGAGGNTIYF. Here the CDR3 DNA reads TGCAGTGCTAGAGGGGGGGCAGGGGGAAACACCATATATTTT.

The V call is TRBV5-1, the J call TRBJ2-7; TRBD2 matches 7 bases. Germline loops: CDR1 SGHRS, CDR2 YFSETQ. The CDR3 spans 16 residues. V was clipped by 0 bases and J by 1 base; unmatched bases: 7. CDR3: CASSLGSSGRSYEQYF. The CDR3 DNA follows: TGCGCCAGCAGCTTGGGTTCTAGCGGACGATCCTACGAGCAGTACTTC.

This clonotype was counted a few times. As DNA, the CDR3 is TGTGCCAGCAGTTTCAGGGCGGGAACCGGGGAGCTGTTTTTT. This codes for CASSFRAGTGELFF. The chain couples TRBV28 to TRBJ2-2; D might be TRBD2 (6 bases). V was shortened by 3 bases and J by 5 bases, with 10 bases between the two germline ends. Germline V CDR1 and CDR2: MDHEN, SYDVKM. The CDR3 length is 14 residues.

The table lists this clonotype with a few counts. The chain joins TRBV5-6 to TRBJ1-5, with 7 positions matching TRBD1. The CDR3 runs 16 residues. CDR1 and CDR2 (germline): SGHDT, YYEEEE. V dropped 4 bases and J dropped 0; count of bases not matched to a gene: 7. The CDR3 loop is CASSTAGTVSNQPQHF. CDR3 nucleotides: TGTGCCAGCAGCACTGCCGGGACAGTTAGCAATCAGCCCCAGCATTTT.

The chain carries TRBV20-1 and TRBJ2-5; TRBD2 matches at 8 bases. This CDR3 has 15 amino acids. V lost 3 bases and J lost 5; bases outside the gene matches: 11. Germline V gene lookup returns CDR1 DFQATT and CDR2 SNEGSKA (reference sequence). The CDR3 loop reads CSASGAGVRVETQYF. Here the CDR3 DNA reads TGCAGTGCTAGTGGAGCGGGAGTAAGGGTGGAGACCCAGTACTTC.

This clonotype was seen at least ten times. The chain uses TRBV3-1 and TRBJ1-1; D remains unclear. The germline gives CDR1 LGHDT, CDR2 YNNKEL (reference sequence). The CDR3 length is 13 residues. Between the trimmed V and J ends, which lost 1 base and 7 bases, there was a span of 10 bases. CDR3 nucleotide sequence: TGTGCCAGCAGCCAAGTTGGACGGCTTGAAGCTTTCTTT. Translation: CASSQVGRLEAFF.

The chain is built from TRBV7-2 and TRBJ2-3; D perhaps matches TRBD2 (6 bases). V was cut by 2 bases and J by 0 bases, with 12 bases left in between. This CDR3 is 16 amino acids long. Germline assignment: CDR1 SGHTA and CDR2 FQGNSA. The CDR3 DNA reads TGTGCCAGCAGCTTATGGCGGGGAGGAAGCACAGATACGCAGTATTTT. Translated, it gives CASSLWRGGSTDTQYF.

This chain joins TRBV6-5 and TRBJ2-5; possibly TRBD1 for D (5 bases). Germline V gene sequence: CDR1 MNHEY, CDR2 SVGAGI. The CDR3 runs 14 residues. V lost 0 bases to trimming and J lost 5 bases, with 10 bases between them. The CDR3 region has the DNA TGTGCCAGCAGTTACTCTCCCAGGGCGGAGACCCAGTACTTC. Amino acid sequence: CASSYSPRAETQYF.

V usage is TRBV6-2 or TRBV6-3 and J usage is TRBJ2-1, with 8 nucleotides matching TRBD2. The CDR3 extends over 15 amino acids. Germline CDR1 and CDR2: MNHEY and SVGEGT. V lost 2 bases to trimming and J lost 5 bases; unmatched junction nucleotides: 5. The CDR3 DNA reads TGTGCCAGCAGTTACCTGCGGGGGGCTAACAATGAGCAGTTCTTC. Amino acids: CASSYLRGANNEQFF.

This clonotype showed up just a few times. The J gene is TRBJ2-1, the V gene TRBV7-2; 10 nucleotides agree with TRBD1. Germline CDR1 and CDR2: SGHTA and FQGNSA. With V trimmed by 2 bases and J by 4 bases, 2 bases remained unmatched. The CDR3 extends over 15 amino acids. The chain's CDR3 is CASSLRTGGYNEQFF. In DNA, the CDR3 is TGTGCCAGCAGCTTACGGACAGGGGGATACAATGAGCAGTTCTTC.

This chain links TRBV6-5 with TRBJ2-1; TRBD1 might be the D (6 bases). From germline, CDR1 is MNHEY and CDR2 SVGAGI. This CDR3 region has 14 residues. Trimming pared 4 bases from V and 7 bases from J, leaving 14 bases between. The CDR3 loop is CASSSSRGGNEQFF. CDR3 DNA: TGTGCCAGCAGTTCATCCAGGGGTGGGAATGAGCAGTTCTTC.

V gene TRBV6-5 combines with J gene TRBJ1-2; D might be TRBD1 (6 bases). This CDR3 spans 12 amino acids. V was shortened by 9 bases and J by 6 bases, with 14 bases between the two germline ends. Germline V gives CDR1 MNHEY, CDR2 SVGAGI. CDR3 DNA sequence: TGTGCCAGTTACAGGGAGCAAAATGGCTACACCTTC. Translated, it gives CASYREQNGYTF.

The chain joins TRBV20-1 to TRBJ2-7; the D gene is possibly TRBD1 (5 bases). CDR1 DFQATT and CDR2 SNEGSKA come from the germline V gene (reference sequence). The CDR3 contains 10 residues. Here the CDR3 reads CRAGHDEQYF. CDR3 sequence (DNA): TGCAGGGCAGGGCACGACGAGCAGTACTTC.

V and J are TRBV29-1 and TRBJ2-1; 14 bases fit TRBD2. The CDR3 consists of 18 residues. Germline V lookup: CDR1 SQVTM, CDR2 ANQGSEA. Losses at the gene ends were 4 bases for V and 7 bases for J; bases not matched to a gene: 15. The CDR3, as DNA: TGCAGCGTTGTTTTCACACCGGGACTAGCGGGAGTATTAAATGAGCAGTTCTTC. Translation gives CSVVFTPGLAGVLNEQFF.

The chain carries TRBV19 and TRBJ2-1; TRBD1 or TRBD2 may be the D gene (5 bases each). The CDR3 has 15 residues. The V gene lost 6 bases and the J gene lost 3 bases, with 15 bases spanning the gap. Germline V CDR1 and CDR2: LNHDA, SQIVND (reference sequence). CDR3 amino acids: CASRKTRDLYNEQFF. CDR3 bases: TGTGCCAGTAGGAAGACCCGGGACCTCTACAATGAGCAGTTCTTC.

This clonotype was seen more than once but under ten times. The chain has TRBV6-2 or TRBV6-3 and TRBJ2-7, with D possibly being TRBD2 (6 bases). Germline V gives CDR1 MNHEY, CDR2 SVGEGT. The CDR3 sequence is 15 residues long. V dropped 2 bases and J dropped 2 bases, with 13 bases sitting between them. The CDR3 loop reads CASSYQRAKTYEQYF. CDR3 in DNA: TGTGCCAGCAGTTACCAGCGGGCAAAAACCTACGAGCAGTACTTC.

This clonotype was counted between two and nine times. The rearrangement uses TRBV20-1 and TRBJ2-1; 13 bases are shared with TRBD2. CDR3 size: 18 residues. Germline V gene sequence: CDR1 DFQATT, CDR2 SNEGSKA (reference sequence). The ends lost 3 bases at V and 10 bases at J; junction bases unmatched: 18. The DNA of the CDR3 is TGCAGTGCTAGTACGGTGGGGTCGGGACTAGCGGGGACCAACGAGCAGTTCTTC. This sequence encodes CSASTVGSGLAGTNEQFF.

V and J are TRBV4-2 and TRBJ2-2; 10 bases match TRBD1. The CDR3 loop spans 16 amino acids. Germline V gene data show CDR1 as LGHNA and CDR2 as YNFKEQ. V trimming: 3 bases; J trimming: 6 bases; junction bases outside the gene matches: 7. The CDR3 nucleotides read TGTGCCAGCAGCCACCAGACCGGGACAGGGGCCGGGGAGCTGTTTTTT. This translates into CASSHQTGTGAGELFF.

This clonotype was seen only once. V usage is TRBV28 and J usage is TRBJ2-7; 8 nucleotides agree with TRBD1. This CDR3 is built from 15 residues. V lost 5 bases to trimming and J lost 0 bases; unmatched junction nucleotides: 6. Per the germline V gene, CDR1 is MDHEN and CDR2 is SYDVKM. CDR3 coding DNA: TGTGCCAGCAGTAGGACAGGGCGAAACTCCTACGAGCAGTACTTC. It specifies CASSRTGRNSYEQYF.